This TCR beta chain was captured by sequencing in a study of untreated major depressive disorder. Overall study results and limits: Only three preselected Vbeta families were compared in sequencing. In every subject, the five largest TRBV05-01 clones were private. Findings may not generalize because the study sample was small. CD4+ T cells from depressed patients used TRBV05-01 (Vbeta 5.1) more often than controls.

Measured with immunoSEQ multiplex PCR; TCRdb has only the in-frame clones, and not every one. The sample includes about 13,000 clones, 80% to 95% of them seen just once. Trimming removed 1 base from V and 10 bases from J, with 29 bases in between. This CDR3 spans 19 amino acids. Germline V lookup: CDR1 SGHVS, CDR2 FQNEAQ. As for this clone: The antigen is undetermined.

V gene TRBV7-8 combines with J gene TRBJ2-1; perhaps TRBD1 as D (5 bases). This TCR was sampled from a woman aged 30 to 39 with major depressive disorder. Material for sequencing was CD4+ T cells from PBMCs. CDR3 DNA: TGTGCCAGCAGCTTAGTGGGCCCCGCAGTCGGTGGGAAGGGGCGCGAGCAGTTCTTC. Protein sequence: CASSLVGPAVGGKGREQFF.